This T cell receptor (beta chain) was identified in a study of blood T cells in healthy people across ages. This clonotype has just a few counts. Primers used in a second PCR of about 6 to 11 cycles were a sample-barcoded 5' primer and a J-beta primer mix. TCRdb redid the calling of the 5' RACE reads with MiXCR, one entry per CDR3 protein. The sample holds hundreds of thousands of distinct CDR3 sequences, around half seen once. The sequence derives from a woman aged 55-69 years in good health. The source material was blood.

Here the CDR3 reads CASSLFRTSGIGDTQYF. The CDR3, as DNA: TGTGCCAGCAGTTTATTCAGGACTAGCGGAATAGGGGATACGCAGTATTTT. The genes are TRBV28 and TRBJ2-3; 10 nucleotides agree with TRBD2. Germline V gene sequence: CDR1 MDHEN, CDR2 SYDVKM. The V and J ends lost 1 base and 6 bases, in that order; junction bases with no gene match: 10. This CDR3 spans 17 amino acids.